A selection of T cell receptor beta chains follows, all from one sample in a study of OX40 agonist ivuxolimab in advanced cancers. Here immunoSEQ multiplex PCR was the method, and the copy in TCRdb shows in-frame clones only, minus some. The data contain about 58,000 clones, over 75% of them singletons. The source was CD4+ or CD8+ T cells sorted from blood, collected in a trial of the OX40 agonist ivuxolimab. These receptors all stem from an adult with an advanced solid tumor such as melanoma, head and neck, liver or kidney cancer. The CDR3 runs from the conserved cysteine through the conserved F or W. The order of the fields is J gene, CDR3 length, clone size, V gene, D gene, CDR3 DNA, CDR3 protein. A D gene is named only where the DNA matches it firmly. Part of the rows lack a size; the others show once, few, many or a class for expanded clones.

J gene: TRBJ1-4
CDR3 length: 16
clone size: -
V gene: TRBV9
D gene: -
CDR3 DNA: TGTGCCAGCAGCGAGAGGACACCTGCAACTAATGAAAAACTGTTTTTT
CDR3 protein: CASSERTPATNEKLFF

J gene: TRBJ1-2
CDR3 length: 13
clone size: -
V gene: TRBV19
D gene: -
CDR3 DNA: TGTGCCAGTAAAGCGGGGGGGAACTACGGCTACACCTTC
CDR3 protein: CASKAGGNYGYTF

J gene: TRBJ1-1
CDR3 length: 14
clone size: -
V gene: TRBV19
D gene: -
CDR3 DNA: TGTGCCAGTAGCAGACAGTCTCTGAACACTGAAGCTTTCTTT
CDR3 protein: CASSRQSLNTEAFF

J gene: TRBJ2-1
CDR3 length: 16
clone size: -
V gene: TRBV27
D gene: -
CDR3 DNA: TGTGCCAGCAGTCCCCTCTCAGGCTCGGGCTACAATGAGCAGTTCTTC
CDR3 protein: CASSPLSGSGYNEQFF

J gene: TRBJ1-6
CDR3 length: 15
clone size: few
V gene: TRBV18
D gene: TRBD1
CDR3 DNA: TGTGCCAGCTCACCAAATACAGGGGATAATTCACCCCTCCACTTT
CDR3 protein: CASSPNTGDNSPLHF

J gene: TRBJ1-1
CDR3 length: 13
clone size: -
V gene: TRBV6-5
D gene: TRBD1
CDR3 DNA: TGTGCCAGCACCAGGGGGCGGGACACTGAAGCTTTCTTT
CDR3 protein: CASTRGRDTEAFF

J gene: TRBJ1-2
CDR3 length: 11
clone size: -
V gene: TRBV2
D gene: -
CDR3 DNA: TGTGCCAGCGGGTCCCCGTATGGCTACACCTTC
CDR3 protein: CASGSPYGYTF

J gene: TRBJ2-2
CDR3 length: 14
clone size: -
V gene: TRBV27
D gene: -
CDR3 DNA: TGTGCCAGCAGTTTCGCCCGGAACACCGGGGAGCTGTTTTTT
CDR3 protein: CASSFARNTGELFF

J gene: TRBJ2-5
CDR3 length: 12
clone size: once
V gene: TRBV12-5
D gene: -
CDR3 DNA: TGTGCTAGTGGAACGGGGGAGGAGACCCAGTACTTC
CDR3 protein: CASGTGEETQYF

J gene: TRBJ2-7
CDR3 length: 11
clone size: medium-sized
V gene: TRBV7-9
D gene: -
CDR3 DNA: TGTGCCAGCAGCCGGGACCTAGCTTGGGGCTTC
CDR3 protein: CASSRDLAWGF

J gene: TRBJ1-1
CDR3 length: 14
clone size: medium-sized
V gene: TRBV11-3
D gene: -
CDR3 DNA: TGTGCCAGCAGCTTAGACCAGATGAACACTGAAGCTTTCTTT
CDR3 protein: CASSLDQMNTEAFF

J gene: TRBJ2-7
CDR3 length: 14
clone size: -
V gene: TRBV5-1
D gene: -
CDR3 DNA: TGCGCCAGCAGCGCGGGACCGGGAAGATACGAGCAGTACTTC
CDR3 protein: CASSAGPGRYEQYF

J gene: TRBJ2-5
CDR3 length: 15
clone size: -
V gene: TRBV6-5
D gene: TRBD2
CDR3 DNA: TGTGCCAGCAGTCCTAGACTAGCCGGGCAAGAGACCCAGTACTTC
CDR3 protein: CASSPRLAGQETQYF

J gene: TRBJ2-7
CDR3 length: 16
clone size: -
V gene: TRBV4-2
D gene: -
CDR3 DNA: TGTGCCAGCAGCCAAGAGGTTTTCTCGGATTCCTACGAGCAGTACTTC
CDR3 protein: CASSQEVFSDSYEQYF

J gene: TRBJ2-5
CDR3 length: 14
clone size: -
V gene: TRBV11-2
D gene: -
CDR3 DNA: TGTGCCAGCAGCCCCGGGGCTCCACAAGAGACCCAGTACTTC
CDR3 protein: CASSPGAPQETQYF

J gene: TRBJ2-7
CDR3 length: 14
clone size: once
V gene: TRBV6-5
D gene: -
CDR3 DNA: TGTGCCAGCAGTTACGCAGGGACCGCGAGCGAGCAGTACTTC
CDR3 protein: CASSYAGTASEQYF

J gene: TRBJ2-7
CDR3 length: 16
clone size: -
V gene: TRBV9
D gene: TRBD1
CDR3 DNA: TGTGCCAGCAGCGCCCGAGGTCCTGGACAGGGAAGCGAGCAGTACTTC
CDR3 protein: CASSARGPGQGSEQYF

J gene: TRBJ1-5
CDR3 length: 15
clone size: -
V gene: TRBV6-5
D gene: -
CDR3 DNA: TGTGCCAGCAGCGCGGGGGACCAGCTCCTTTCCCGCCAGCATTTT
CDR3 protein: CASSAGDQLLSRQHF

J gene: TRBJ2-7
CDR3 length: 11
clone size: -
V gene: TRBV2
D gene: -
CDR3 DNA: TGTGCCAGCAGGCAGTCCTACGAGCAGTACTTC
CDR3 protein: CASRQSYEQYF

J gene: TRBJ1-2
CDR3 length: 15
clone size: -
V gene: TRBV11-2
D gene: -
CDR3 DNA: TGTGCCAGCAGCAGGACCGAATCCGACCTCTATGGCTACACCTTC
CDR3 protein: CASSRTESDLYGYTF

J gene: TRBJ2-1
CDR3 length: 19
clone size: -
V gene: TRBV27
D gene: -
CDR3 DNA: TGTGCCAGCGATACACCCCGCTCCCGGTTGCCAGCCTCCTACAATGAGCAGTTCTTC
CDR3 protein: CASDTPRSRLPASYNEQFF

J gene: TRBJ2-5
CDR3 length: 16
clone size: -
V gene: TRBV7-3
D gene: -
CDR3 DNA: TGTGCCAGCAGCTTAACCGGTCGGCGGGGCCAAGAGACCCAGTACTTC
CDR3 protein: CASSLTGRRGQETQYF

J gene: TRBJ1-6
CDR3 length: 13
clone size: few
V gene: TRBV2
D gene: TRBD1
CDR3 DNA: TGTGCCGGCTCCGGGACAGTTAATTCACCCCTCCACTTT
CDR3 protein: CAGSGTVNSPLHF

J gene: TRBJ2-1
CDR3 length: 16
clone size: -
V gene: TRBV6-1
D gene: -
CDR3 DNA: TGTGCCAGCAGTGAAGCAACGGCAGGATACTACAATGAGCAGTTCTTC
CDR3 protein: CASSEATAGYYNEQFF

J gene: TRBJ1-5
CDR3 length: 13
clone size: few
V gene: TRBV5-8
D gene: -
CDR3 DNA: TGTGCCAGCAGCTTGACCAGGGATCAGCCCCAGCATTTT
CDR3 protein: CASSLTRDQPQHF

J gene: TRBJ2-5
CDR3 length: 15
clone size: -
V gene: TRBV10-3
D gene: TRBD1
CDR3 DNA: TGTGCCATCAGTAGGGGGCGAGGGGTCCAAGAGACCCAGTACTTC
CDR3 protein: CAISRGRGVQETQYF

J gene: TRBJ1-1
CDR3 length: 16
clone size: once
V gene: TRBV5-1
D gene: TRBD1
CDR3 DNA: TGCGCCAGCAGCCCCCGGGACAGGGGGGCGAACACTGAAGCTTTCTTT
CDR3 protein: CASSPRDRGANTEAFF

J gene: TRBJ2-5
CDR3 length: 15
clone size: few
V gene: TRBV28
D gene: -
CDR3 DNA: TGTGCCAGCAGTTTCAAGGGCGCCTTCGGAGAGACCCAGTACTTC
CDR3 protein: CASSFKGAFGETQYF

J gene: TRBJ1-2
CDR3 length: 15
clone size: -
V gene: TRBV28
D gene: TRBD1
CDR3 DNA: TGTGCCAGCAGTTTATCTCCGCCACAGGGGTATGGCTACACCTTC
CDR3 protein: CASSLSPPQGYGYTF

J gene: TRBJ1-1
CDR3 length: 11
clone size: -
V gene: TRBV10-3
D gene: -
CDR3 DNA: TGTGCCATCGCCTGGGACACTGAAGCTTTCTTT
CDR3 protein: CAIAWDTEAFF

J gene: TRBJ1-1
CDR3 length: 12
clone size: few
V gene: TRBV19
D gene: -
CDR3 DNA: TGTGCCAGTACCCTAAGGGACACTGAAGCTTTCTTT
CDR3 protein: CASTLRDTEAFF

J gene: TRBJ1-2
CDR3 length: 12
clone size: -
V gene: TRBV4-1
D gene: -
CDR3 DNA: TGCGCCAGCAGCCAAGATGGGGATGGCTACACCTTC
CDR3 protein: CASSQDGDGYTF

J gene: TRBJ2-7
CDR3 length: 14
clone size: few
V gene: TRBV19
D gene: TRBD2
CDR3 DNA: TGTGCCAGTAGGCCTCGGGGGGGGTTAGGCGAGCAGTACTTC
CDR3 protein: CASRPRGGLGEQYF

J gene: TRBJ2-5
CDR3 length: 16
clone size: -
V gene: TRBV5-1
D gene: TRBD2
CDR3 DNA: TGCGCCAGCAGCACCCTAGGAAGCGGGGGGCGAGAGACCCAGTACTTC
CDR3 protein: CASSTLGSGGRETQYF

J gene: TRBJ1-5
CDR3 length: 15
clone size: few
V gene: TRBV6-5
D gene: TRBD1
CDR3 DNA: TGTGCCAGCAGTTCGGACAGGGGAGGTAGTCAGCCCCAGCATTTT
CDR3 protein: CASSSDRGGSQPQHF

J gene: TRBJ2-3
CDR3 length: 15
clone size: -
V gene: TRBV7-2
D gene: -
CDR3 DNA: TGTGCCAGCAGCCTAATCGGATTTAGCACAGATACGCAGTATTTT
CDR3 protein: CASSLIGFSTDTQYF

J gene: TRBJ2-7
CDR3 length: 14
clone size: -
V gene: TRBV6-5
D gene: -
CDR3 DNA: TGTGCCAGCAGGTCGGGACACCGCTCCTACGAGCAGTACTTC
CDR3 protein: CASRSGHRSYEQYF

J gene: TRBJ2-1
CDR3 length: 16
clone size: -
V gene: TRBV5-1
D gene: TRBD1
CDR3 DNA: TGCGCCAGCAGCTTGGCCGGGGCAGGGGGCGTCGATGAGCAGTTCTTC
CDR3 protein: CASSLAGAGGVDEQFF

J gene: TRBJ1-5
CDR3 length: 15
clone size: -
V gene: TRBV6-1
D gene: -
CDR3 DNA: TGTGCCAGCAGTGAATGGGCGGGTAGCAATCAGCCCCAGCATTTT
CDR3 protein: CASSEWAGSNQPQHF

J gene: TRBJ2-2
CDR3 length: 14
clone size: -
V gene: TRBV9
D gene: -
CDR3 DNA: TGTGCCAGCAACACAGGAGCGAACACCGGGGAGCTGTTTTTT
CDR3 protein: CASNTGANTGELFF

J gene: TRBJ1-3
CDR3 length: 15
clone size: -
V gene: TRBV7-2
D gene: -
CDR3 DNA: TGTGCCAGCAGCCGCTCGCAGAACTCTGGAAACACCATATATTTT
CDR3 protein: CASSRSQNSGNTIYF

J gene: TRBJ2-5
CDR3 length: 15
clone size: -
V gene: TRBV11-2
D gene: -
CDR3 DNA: TGTGCCAGCAGCTTTAATGGACAGCAGCAAGAGACCCAGTACTTC
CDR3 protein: CASSFNGQQQETQYF

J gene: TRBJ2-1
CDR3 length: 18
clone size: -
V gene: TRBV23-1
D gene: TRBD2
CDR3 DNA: TGCGCCAGCAGTCCGTTAGCGGGCGGGGGGCACTCCTACAATGAGCAGTTCTTC
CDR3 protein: CASSPLAGGGHSYNEQFF

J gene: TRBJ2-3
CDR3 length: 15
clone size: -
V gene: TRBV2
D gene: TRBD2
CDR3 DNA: TGTGCCAGCAGGAAGACTAGCGGCCACACAGATACGCAGTATTTT
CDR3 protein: CASRKTSGHTDTQYF

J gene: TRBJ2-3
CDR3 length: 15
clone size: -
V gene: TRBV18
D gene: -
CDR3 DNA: TGTGCCAGCTCACCAGACGGGGCGAGCACAGATACGCAGTATTTT
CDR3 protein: CASSPDGASTDTQYF

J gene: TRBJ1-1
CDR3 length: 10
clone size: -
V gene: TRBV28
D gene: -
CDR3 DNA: TGTGCCAGCGGGCCGGCAGAAGCTTTCTTT
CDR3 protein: CASGPAEAFF

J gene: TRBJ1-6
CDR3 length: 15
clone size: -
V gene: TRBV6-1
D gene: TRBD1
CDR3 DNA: TGTGCCAGCAGTTTACGGGGACAGGGAAATTCACCCCTCCACTTT
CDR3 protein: CASSLRGQGNSPLHF

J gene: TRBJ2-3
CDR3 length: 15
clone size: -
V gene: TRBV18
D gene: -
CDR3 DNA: TGTGCCAGCTCACCACCGGCCCCTAGCACAGATACGCAGTATTTT
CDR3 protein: CASSPPAPSTDTQYF

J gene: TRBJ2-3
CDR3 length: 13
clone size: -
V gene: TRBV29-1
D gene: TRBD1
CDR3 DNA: TGCAGCGTTGCCGGGACAGGGGCAGATACGCAGTATTTT
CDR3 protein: CSVAGTGADTQYF

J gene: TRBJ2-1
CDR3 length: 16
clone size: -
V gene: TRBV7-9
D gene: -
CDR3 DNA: TGTGCCAGCAGCTTAGAGGGCCTAGCGCACCTCAATGAGCAGTTCTTC
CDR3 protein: CASSLEGLAHLNEQFF

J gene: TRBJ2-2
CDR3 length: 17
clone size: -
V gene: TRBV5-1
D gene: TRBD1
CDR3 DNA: TGCGCCAGCAGAGGGTATACGGGACAGGGCGGCACCGGGGAGCTGTTTTTT
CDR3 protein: CASRGYTGQGGTGELFF

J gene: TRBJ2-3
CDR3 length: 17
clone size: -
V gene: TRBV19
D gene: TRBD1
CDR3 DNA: TGTGCCAGTAGTGTCCTGTCGCCGGGACAGGGAACAGATACGCAGTATTTT
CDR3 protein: CASSVLSPGQGTDTQYF